These 12 T cell receptor beta chains were sequenced from one sample in a study of CD8 T cells in Susac syndrome. The RNA, about 0.5 to 1 ug, was put through reverse transcription using random hexamers. MiXCR was run by TCRdb on the immunoSEQ multiplex PCR reads, yielding one entry per CDR3 protein. The sample comprises around 90,000 distinct CDR3 sequences, about 95% of which are singletons, and approximately 0.62% rests with the top ten. Source material: CD8+ T cells from PBMCs. The receptors derive from a human donor with Susac syndrome.

The J gene is TRBJ2-1, the V gene TRBV7-3, with no clear D. Trimming removed 7 bases from V and 9 bases from J, with 16 bases in between. Germline CDR1 SGHTA, CDR2 FQGTGA. The CDR3 is 13 amino acids. CDR3 coding DNA: TGTGCCAGCAACCCCCCCCGAGGTGTTGAGCAGTTCTTC. This codes for CASNPPRGVEQFF. Full variable domain (outside the CDR3, taken from reference TRBV7-3 and TRBJ2-1): GAGVSQTPSNKVTEKGKYVELRCDPISGHTALYWYRQSLGQGPEFLIYFQGTGAADDSGLPNDRFFAVRPEGSVSTLKIQRTERGDSAVYLCASNPPRGVEQFFGPGTRLTVL.

The chain has TRBV24-1 and TRBJ1-6; no firm D call. V shed 9 bases and J shed 7 bases, with 15 bases lying between them. This CDR3 has 14 residues. CDR1 is KGHDR and CDR2 is SFDVKD in the germline V gene. The CDR3 nucleotides read TGTGCCACCGCGGAAGGCAGAACCAATTCACCCCTCCACTTT. It codes for CATAEGRTNSPLHF.

The CDR3 sequence is CASSPRGTGGGEQYF. CDR3 DNA: TGTGCCAGCAGCCCGAGGGGTACAGGGGGCGGCGAGCAGTACTTC. The chain is built from TRBV7-9 and TRBJ2-7; 9 positions match TRBD1. This CDR3 spans 15 amino acids. V lost 5 bases, J lost 6 bases, and 11 bases stayed unmatched. Germline V gene sequence: CDR1 SEHNR, CDR2 FQNEAQ (reference sequence).

The V gene is TRBV5-6, the J gene TRBJ2-7; TRBD1 agrees at 9 bases. The CDR3 sequence is 12 residues long. V dropped 4 bases and J dropped 12; count of bases not matched to a gene: 8. Germline V CDR1 and CDR2: SGHDT, YYEEEE. The CDR3 here is CASSVSGTGTYF. The DNA of the CDR3 is TGTGCCAGCAGCGTTTCCGGGACAGGGACGTACTTC.

The V gene is TRBV27, the J gene TRBJ2-1; 11 bases fit TRBD2. The CDR3 is 15 residues long. Germline CDR1 and CDR2: MNHEY and SMNVEV (reference sequence). The V gene end was trimmed by 3 bases and the J gene end by 6 bases; junction bases not matched to a gene: 4. As DNA, the CDR3 is TGTGCCAGCAGTTTTACTAGCGGGAGACTCAATGAGCAGTTCTTC. As protein: CASSFTSGRLNEQFF.

The rearrangement links TRBV4-3 to TRBJ1-1; 7 bases are a match to TRBD1. J lost 3 bases, V lost 4 bases, and 5 bases had no gene match. This CDR3 has 14 residues. Germline V gene lookup returns CDR1 LGHNA and CDR2 YSLEER. CDR3 loop: CASSRADRDTEAFF. The CDR3 DNA sequence: TGCGCCAGCAGCCGAGCAGACAGGGACACTGAAGCTTTCTTT.

This chain uses TRBV30 with TRBJ2-1; D gene ambiguous. Trimming stripped 1 base from V and 6 bases from J, with 10 bases between. CDR3 length equals 13 residues. Per germline, CDR1 GTSNPN and CDR2 SVGIG (reference sequence). The CDR3 sequence: CAWSAGSGNEQFF. CDR3 coding DNA: TGTGCCTGGAGTGCCGGGTCGGGCAATGAGCAGTTCTTC.

The chain carries TRBV3-1 and TRBJ1-2; 8 bases align to TRBD1. The V gene's germline CDR1 is LGHDT and CDR2 YNNKEL (reference sequence). The CDR3 is made up of 15 amino acids. Trimming removed 3 bases from V and 2 bases from J; junction bases left unmatched: 5. The CDR3 DNA reads as TGTGCCAGCAGCCATCCGCGGACAGGGAACTATGGCTACACCTTC. Protein: CASSHPRTGNYGYTF.

This chain joins TRBV6-2 or TRBV6-3 and TRBJ1-1, with a tentative D call TRBD1 (5 bases). The germline gives CDR1 MNHEY, CDR2 SVGEGT. The CDR3 runs 11 residues. V gave up 7 bases and J gave up 8 bases, with 11 bases separating them. The CDR3 region has the DNA TGTGCCAGCAACCAGGGTTTCGAAGCTTTCTTT. Residues: CASNQGFEAFF.

This clonotype has a single count. The chain joins TRBV20-1 to TRBJ2-5, with 15 bases that match TRBD2. Germline lookup yields CDR1 DFQATT and CDR2 SNEGSKA (reference sequence). The CDR3 is 16 residues long. Trimming took 6 bases from V and 5 from J; bases not matched to a gene: 10. The CDR3 bases are TGCAGTGCCCGGACTAGCGGGGGGGCCCGATGGGAGACCCAGTACTTC. As protein: CSARTSGGARWETQYF.

The CDR3 bases are TGTGCCACCAGCAGACGCGGGACTAGCGGGGGGGCCGGGGAGACCCAGTACTTC. Translated, it gives CATSRRGTSGGAGETQYF. The chain combines TRBV15 with TRBJ2-5, with 16 bases that match TRBD2. CDR1 is LNHNV and CDR2 is YYDKDF in the germline V gene (reference sequence). Trimming took 2 bases from V and 5 from J; bases not matched to a gene: 8. This CDR3 contains 18 residues.

The V call is TRBV12-3 or TRBV12-4, the J call TRBJ2-3; D remains ambiguous. This CDR3 region has 15 residues. Trimming shortened V by 5 bases and J by 0 bases, and 12 bases separated the two germline ends. The CDR3 region is CASSPRQASTDTQYF. The CDR3 nucleotides are TGTGCCAGCAGTCCGAGACAAGCTAGCACAGATACGCAGTATTTT.